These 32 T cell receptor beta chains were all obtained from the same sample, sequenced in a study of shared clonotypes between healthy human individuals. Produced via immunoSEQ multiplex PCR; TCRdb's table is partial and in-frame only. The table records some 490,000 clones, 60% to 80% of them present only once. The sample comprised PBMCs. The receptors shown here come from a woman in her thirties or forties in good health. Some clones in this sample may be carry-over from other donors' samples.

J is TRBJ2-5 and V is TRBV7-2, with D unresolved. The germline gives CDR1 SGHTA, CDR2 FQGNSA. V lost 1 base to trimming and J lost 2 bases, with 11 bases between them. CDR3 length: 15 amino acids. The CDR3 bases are TGTGCCAGCAGCTTAGGGTTTGCCATTCAAGAGACCCAGTACTTC. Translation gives CASSLGFAIQETQYF.

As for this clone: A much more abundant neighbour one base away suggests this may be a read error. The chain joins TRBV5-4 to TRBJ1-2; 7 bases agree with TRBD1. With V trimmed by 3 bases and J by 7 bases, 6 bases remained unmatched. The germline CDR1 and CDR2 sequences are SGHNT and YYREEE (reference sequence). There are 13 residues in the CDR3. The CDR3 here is CASSSDRSCGYTF. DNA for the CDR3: TGTGCCAGCAGCTCGGACAGGAGCTGTGGCTACACCTTC.

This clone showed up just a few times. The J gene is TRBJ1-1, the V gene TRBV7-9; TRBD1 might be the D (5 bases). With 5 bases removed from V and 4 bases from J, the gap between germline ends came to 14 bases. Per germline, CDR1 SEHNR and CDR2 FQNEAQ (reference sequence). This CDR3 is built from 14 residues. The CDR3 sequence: CASSNSRDLTEAFF. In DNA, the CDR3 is TGTGCCAGCAGCAACAGCCGGGACCTCACTGAAGCTTTCTTT.

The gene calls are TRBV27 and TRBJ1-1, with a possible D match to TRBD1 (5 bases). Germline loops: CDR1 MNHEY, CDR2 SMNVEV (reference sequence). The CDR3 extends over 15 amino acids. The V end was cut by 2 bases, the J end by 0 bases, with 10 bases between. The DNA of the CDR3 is TGTGCCAGCAGTTTAGGCTCAGGGCTGAACACTGAAGCTTTCTTT. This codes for CASSLGSGLNTEAFF.

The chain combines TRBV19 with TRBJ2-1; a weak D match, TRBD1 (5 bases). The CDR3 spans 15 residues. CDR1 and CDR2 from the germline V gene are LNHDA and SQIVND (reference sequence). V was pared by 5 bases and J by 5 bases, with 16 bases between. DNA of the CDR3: TGTGCCAGTAGTCCGCACAGACAGATTAACAATGAGCAGTTCTTC. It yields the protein CASSPHRQINNEQFF.

Here the CDR3 DNA reads TGTGCCAGCAGCGTAGGGAGAGGATCCAGCGAGACCCAGTACTTC. Protein: CASSVGRGSSETQYF. This chain links TRBV9 with TRBJ2-5; D remains ambiguous. Trimming pared 0 bases from V and 5 bases from J, leaving 14 bases between. CDR3 length equals 15 residues. CDR1 is SGDLS, CDR2 YYNGEE, per germline.

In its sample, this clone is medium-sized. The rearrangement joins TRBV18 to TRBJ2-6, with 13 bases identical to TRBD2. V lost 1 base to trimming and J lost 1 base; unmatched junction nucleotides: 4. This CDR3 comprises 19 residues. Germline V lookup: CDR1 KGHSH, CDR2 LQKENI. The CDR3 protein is CASSPLALAGGSGANVLTF. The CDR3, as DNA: TGTGCCAGCTCACCACTCGCACTAGCGGGAGGGTCTGGGGCCAACGTCCTGACTTTC.

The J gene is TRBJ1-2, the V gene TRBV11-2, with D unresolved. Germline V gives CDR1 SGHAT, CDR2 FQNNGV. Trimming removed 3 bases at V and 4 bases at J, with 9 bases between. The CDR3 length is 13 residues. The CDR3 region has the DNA TGTGCCAGCAGCTTGGACGGGAGCTATGGCTACACCTTC. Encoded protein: CASSLDGSYGYTF.

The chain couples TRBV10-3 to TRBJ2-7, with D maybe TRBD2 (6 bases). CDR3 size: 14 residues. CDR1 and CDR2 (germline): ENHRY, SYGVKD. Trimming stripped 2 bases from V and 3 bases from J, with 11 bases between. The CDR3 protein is CAISEASAVYEQYF. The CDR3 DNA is TGTGCCATCAGTGAGGCTAGCGCTGTCTACGAGCAGTACTTC.

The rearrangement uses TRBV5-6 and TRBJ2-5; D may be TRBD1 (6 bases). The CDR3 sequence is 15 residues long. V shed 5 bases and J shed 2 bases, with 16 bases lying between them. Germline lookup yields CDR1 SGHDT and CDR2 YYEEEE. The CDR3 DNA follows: TGTGCCAGCAGGAGATGGGACATAGCACAAGAGACCCAGTACTTC. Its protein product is CASRRWDIAQETQYF.

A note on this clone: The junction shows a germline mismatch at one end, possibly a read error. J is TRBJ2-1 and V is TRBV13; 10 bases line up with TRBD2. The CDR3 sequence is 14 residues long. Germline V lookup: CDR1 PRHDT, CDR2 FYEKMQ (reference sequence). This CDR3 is CTSSSDVLAGKLVF. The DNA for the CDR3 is TGTACCAGCAGCTCCGACGTACTAGCGGGAAAGCTGGTCTTC.

CDR3 coding DNA: TGCGCCAGCAGCTTGACCCATGGACTAGCGGGATCTTCCGAGCAGTACTTC. Translation gives CASSLTHGLAGSSEQYF. V is TRBV5-1 and J is TRBJ2-7; TRBD2 matches 12 bases. The CDR3 is 17 residues long. CDR1 and CDR2 from the germline V gene are SGHRS and YFSETQ. Trimming took 1 base from V and 6 from J; bases not matched to a gene: 11. Full variable domain (remainder filled in from reference TRBV5-1 and TRBJ2-7): KAGVTQTPRYLIKTRGQQVTLSCSPISGHRSVSWYQQTPGQGLQFLFEYFSETQRNKGNFPGRFSGRQFSNSRSEMNVSTLELGDSALYLCASSLTHGLAGSSEQYFGPGTRLTVT.

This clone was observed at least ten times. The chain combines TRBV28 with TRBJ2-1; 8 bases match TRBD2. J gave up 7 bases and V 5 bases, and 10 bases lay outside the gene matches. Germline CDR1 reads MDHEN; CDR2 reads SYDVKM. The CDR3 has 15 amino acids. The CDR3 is CASSHPRGGQNEQFF. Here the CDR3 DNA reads TGTGCCAGCAGTCACCCTCGGGGGGGCCAGAATGAGCAGTTCTTC.

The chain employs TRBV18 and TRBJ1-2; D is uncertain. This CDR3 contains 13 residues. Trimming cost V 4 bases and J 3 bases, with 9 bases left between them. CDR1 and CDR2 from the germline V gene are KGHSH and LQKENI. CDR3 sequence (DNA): TGTGCCAGCTCACATACGGCTGACTATGGCTACACCTTC. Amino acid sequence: CASSHTADYGYTF. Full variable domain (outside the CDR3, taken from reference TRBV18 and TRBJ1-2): NAGVMQNPRHLVRRRGQEARLRCSPMKGHSHVYWYRQLPEEGLKFMVYLQKENIIDESGMPKERFSAEFPKEGPSILRIQQVVRGDSAAYFCASSHTADYGYTFGSGTRLTVV.

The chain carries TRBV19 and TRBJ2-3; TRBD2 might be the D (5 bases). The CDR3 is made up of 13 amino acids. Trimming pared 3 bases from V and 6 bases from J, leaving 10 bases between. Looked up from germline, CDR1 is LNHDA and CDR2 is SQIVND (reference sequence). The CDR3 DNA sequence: TGTGCCAGTAGTATTCTAGCCCGTGATACGCAGTATTTT. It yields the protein CASSILARDTQYF.

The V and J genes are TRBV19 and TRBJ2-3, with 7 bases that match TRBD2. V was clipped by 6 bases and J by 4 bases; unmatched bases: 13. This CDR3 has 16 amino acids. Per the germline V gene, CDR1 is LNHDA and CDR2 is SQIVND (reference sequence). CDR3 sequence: CASSTILARSADTQYF. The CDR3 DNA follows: TGTGCCAGTAGCACCATACTAGCGAGGAGTGCAGATACGCAGTATTTT.

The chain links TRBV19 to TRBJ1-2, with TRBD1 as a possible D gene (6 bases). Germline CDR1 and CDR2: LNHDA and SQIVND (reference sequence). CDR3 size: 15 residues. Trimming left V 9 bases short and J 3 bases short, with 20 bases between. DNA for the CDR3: TGTGCCAGCCACCCGTGGGGGCAGGGAGACTATGGCTACACCTTC. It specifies CASHPWGQGDYGYTF.

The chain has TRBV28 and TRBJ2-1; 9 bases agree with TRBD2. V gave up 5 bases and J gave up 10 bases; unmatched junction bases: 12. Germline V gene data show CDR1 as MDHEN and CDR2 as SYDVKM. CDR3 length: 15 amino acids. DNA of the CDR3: TGTGCCAGCAGTCCCCCTGGTAGCGGGAGAGACGAGCAGTTCTTC. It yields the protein CASSPPGSGRDEQFF.

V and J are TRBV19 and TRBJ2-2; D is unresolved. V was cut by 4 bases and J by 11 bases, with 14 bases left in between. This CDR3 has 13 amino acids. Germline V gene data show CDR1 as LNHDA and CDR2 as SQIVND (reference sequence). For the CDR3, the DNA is TGTGCCAGTAGTAAGCAGAATAGTTACGAGCTGTTTTTT. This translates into CASSKQNSYELFF.

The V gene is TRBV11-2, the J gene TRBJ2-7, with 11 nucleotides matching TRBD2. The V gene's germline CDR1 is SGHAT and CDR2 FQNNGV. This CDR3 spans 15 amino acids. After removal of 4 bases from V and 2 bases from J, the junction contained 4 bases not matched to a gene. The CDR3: CASSWTSGPAYEQYF. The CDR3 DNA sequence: TGTGCCAGCAGCTGGACTAGCGGGCCGGCCTACGAGCAGTACTTC.

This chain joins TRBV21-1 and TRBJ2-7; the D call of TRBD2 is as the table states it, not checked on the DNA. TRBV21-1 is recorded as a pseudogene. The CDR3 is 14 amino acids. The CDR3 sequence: CASREGQGGYEQYF. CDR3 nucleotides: TGTGCCAGCAGGGAAGGGCAGGGAGGATACGAGCAGTACTTC.

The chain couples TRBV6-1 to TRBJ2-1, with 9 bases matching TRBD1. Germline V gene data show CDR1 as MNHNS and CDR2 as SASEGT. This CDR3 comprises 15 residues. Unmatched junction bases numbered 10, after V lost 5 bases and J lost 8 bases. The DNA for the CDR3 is TGTGCCAGCAGTTCTCTACAGGGGGCGCGGTATGAGCAGTTCTTC. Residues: CASSSLQGARYEQFF.

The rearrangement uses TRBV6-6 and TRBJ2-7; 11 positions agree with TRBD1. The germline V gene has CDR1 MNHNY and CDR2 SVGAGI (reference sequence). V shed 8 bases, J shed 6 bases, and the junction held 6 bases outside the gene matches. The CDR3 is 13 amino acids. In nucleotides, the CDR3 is TGTGCCAGCCGAGGACAGGGGGCTTTCGAGCAGTACTTC. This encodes CASRGQGAFEQYF.

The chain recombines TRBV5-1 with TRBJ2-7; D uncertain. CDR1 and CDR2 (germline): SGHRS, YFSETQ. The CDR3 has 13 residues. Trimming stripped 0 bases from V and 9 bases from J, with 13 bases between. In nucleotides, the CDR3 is TGCGCCAGCAGCTTGGGGGCCTTTGATGGGCAGTACTTC. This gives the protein CASSLGAFDGQYF. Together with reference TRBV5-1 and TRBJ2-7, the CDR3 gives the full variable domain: KAGVTQTPRYLIKTRGQQVTLSCSPISGHRSVSWYQQTPGQGLQFLFEYFSETQRNKGNFPGRFSGRQFSNSRSEMNVSTLELGDSALYLCASSLGAFDGQYFGPGTRLTVT.

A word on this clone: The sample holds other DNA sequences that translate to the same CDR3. The CDR3 region is CASSPGREVYEQYF. The CDR3 region has the DNA TGTGCCAGCAGTCCTGGGCGGGAGGTCTACGAGCAGTACTTC. The chain is built from TRBV28 and TRBJ2-7; 8 bases agree with TRBD2. This CDR3 has 14 residues. V was clipped by 5 bases and J by 3 bases; unmatched bases: 6. Germline loops: CDR1 MDHEN, CDR2 SYDVKM.

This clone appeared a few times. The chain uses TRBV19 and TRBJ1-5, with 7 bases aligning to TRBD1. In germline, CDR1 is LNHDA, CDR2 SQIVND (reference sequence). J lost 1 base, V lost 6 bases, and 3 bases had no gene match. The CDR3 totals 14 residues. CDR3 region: CASSWDSSNQPQHF. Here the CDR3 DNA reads TGTGCCAGTAGCTGGGACAGCAGCAATCAGCCCCAGCATTTT.

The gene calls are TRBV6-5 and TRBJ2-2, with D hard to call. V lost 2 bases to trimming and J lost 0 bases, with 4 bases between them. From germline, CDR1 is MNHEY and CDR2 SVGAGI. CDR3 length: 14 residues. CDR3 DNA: TGTGCCAGCAGTTACGGTGCGAACACCGGGGAGCTGTTTTTT. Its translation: CASSYGANTGELFF.

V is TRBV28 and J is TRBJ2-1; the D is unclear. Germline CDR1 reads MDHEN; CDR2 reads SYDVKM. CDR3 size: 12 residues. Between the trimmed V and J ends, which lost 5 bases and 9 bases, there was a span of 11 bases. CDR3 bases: TGTGCCAGCAGTCCCCCGACGGTTGAGCAGTTCTTC. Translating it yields CASSPPTVEQFF.

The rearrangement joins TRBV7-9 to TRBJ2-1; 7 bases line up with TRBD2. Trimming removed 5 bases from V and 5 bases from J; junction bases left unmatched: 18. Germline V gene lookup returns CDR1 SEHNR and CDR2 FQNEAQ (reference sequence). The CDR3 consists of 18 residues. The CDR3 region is CASSPRGTSARRHNEQFF. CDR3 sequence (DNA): TGTGCCAGCAGCCCGCGGGGAACTAGCGCAAGGAGACACAATGAGCAGTTCTTC.

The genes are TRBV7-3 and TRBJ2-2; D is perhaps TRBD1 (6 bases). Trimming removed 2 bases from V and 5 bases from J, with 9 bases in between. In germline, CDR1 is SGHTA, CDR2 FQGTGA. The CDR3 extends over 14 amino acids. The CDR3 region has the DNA TGTGCCAGCAGCTTAGTCAGGGGAACCGGGGAGCTGTTTTTT. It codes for CASSLVRGTGELFF.

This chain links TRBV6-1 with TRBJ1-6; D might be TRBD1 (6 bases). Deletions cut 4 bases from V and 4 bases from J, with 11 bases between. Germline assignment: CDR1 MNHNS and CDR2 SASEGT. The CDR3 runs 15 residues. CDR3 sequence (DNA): TGTGCCAGCAGTGTCGGGACAACATATAATTCACCCCTCCACTTT. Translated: CASSVGTTYNSPLHF.

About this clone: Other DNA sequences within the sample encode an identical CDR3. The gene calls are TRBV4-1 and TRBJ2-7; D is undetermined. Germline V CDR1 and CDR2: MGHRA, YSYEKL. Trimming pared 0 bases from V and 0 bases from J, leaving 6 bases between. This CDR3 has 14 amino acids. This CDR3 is CASSQEGNSYEQYF. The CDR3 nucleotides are TGCGCCAGCAGCCAAGAAGGCAACTCCTACGAGCAGTACTTC.